Listed below are T cell receptor beta chains from one sample, sequenced in a study of T cell repertoires in cytomegalovirus infection. TCRdb processed the reads anew with MiXCR; each CDR3 protein has one entry. The table includes 150,000 to 200,000 distinct CDR3 sequences, over 25% detected once. The sample was PBMCs. Receptors originate from a human donor in good health (CMV status not recorded). Some clones in this sample may be carry-over from other donors' samples. Both conserved end residues are part of each CDR3. A D gene is named only where the DNA matches it firmly. Size values are once, few and many counts, or a class for expanded clones, and some rows have none.

abundance	d_gene	v_gene	j_gene	CDR3nt	CDR3aa
.	.	TRBV19	TRBJ2-1	TGTGCCAGTAGTAAGGACCCTTCCTACAATGAGCAGTTCTTC	CASSKDPSYNEQFF
many	.	TRBV12-3/TRBV12-4	TRBJ1-3	TGTGCCAGCGGGTCTTACGCTATAAACACCATATATTTT	CASGSYAINTIYF
few	TRBD2	TRBV28	TRBJ2-7	TGTGCCAGCAGTTTAGGGCTAGCGGGGCCGAGAGGCGCCGAGCAGTACTTC	CASSLGLAGPRGAEQYF
.	.	TRBV4-1	TRBJ1-6	TGCGCCAGCAGCAGGGGCGGCGCGATCACCAGGGGAAGTTCACCCCTCCACTTT	CASSRGGAITRGSSPLHF
.	.	TRBV18	TRBJ2-6	TGTGCCAGCTCACCCCCGCCGGGGCTTCTCTCTGGGGCCAACGTCCTGACTTTC	CASSPPPGLLSGANVLTF
few	.	TRBV7-6	TRBJ1-6	TGTGCCAGCAGCTACCAAGGTTCACCCCTCCACTTT	CASSYQGSPLHF
few	.	TRBV9	TRBJ2-7	TGTGCCAGCAGCGTAGAGGGGCAGAACAGATCCCCCGAGCAGTACTTC	CASSVEGQNRSPEQYF
.	.	TRBV2	TRBJ2-1	TGTGCCAGCAGTACCGGACTTATTGGGTTCTTC	CASSTGLIGFF
many	.	TRBV12-3/TRBV12-4	TRBJ2-1	TGTGCCAGCAGTTTTTCCAATGAGCAGTTCTTC	CASSFSNEQFF
.	.	TRBV7-6	TRBJ1-1	TGTGCCAGCAGCTTAGGGGGGCACCTTGAAGCTTTCTTT	CASSLGGHLEAFF
.	TRBD1	TRBV30	TRBJ1-1	TGTGCCTGGGACGGGACAGGGGGCCCAGCTTTCTTT	CAWDGTGGPAFF
once	.	TRBV19	TRBJ2-7	TGTGCCAGTAGCAATCCAGGGGATAGAGGCGAGCAGTACTTC	CASSNPGDRGEQYF
.	TRBD2	TRBV11-2	TRBJ2-7	TGTGCCAGCAGCTTAAACAGCGGGGGATACGAGCAGTACTTC	CASSLNSGGYEQYF
few	.	TRBV27	TRBJ2-5	TGTGCCAGCAGCCGCGGGGATTTCCAAGAGACCCAGTACTTC	CASSRGDFQETQYF
.	.	TRBV10-3	TRBJ2-2	TGTGCCATCAGTGGGCGGGCGGTGAACACCGGGGAGCTGTTTTTT	CAISGRAVNTGELFF
few	.	TRBV10-3	TRBJ2-5	TGTGCCATCAGTGAGATGGCAGGAGGTGGGGAGACCCAGTACTTC	CAISEMAGGGETQYF